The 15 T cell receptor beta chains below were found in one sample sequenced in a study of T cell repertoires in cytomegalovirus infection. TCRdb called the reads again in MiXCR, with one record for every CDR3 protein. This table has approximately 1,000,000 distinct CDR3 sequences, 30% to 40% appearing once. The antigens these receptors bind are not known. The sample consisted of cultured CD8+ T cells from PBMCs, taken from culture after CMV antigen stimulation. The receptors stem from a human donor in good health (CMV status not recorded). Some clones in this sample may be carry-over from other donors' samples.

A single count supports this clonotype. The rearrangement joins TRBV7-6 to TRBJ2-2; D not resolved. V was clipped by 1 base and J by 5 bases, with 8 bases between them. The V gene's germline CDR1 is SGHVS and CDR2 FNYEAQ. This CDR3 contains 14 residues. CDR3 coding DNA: TGTGCCAGCAGCTTAGGCAAATTTACCGGGGAGCTGTTTTTT. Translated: CASSLGKFTGELFF.

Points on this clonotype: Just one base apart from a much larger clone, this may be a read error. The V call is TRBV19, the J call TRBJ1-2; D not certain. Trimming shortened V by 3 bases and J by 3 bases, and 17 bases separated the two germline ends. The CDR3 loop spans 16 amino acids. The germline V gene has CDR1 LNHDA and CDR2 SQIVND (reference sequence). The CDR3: CASSMRIQSRYYGYTF. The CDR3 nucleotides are TGTGCCAGTAGTATGCGAATCCAGAGCCGCTACTATGGCTACACCTTC.

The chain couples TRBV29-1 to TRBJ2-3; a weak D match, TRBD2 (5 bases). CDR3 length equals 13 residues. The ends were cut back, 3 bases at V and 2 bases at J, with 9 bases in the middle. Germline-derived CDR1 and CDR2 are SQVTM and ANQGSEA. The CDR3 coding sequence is TGCAGCGTTGACGGGAAGGACACAGATACGCAGTATTTT. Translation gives CSVDGKDTDTQYF.

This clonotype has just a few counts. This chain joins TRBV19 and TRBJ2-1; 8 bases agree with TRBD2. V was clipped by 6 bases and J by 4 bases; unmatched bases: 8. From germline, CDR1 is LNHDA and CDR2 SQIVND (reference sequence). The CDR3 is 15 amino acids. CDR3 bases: TGTGCCAGTAGCCCCGGGACTAGTGCTTACAATGAGCAGTTCTTC. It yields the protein CASSPGTSAYNEQFF. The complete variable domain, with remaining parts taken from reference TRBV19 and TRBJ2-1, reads DGGITQSPKYLFRKEGQNVTLSCEQNLNHDAMYWYRQDPGQGLRLIYYSQIVNDFQKGDIAEGYSVSREKKESFPLTVTSAQKNPTAFYLCASSPGTSAYNEQFFGPGTRLTVL.

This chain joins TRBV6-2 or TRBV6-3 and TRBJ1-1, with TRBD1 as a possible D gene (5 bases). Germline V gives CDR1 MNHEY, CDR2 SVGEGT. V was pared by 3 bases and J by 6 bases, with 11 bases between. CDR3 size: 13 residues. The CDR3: CASSYWGGAEAFF. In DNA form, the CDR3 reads TGTGCCAGCAGTTATTGGGGGGGGGCTGAAGCTTTCTTT.

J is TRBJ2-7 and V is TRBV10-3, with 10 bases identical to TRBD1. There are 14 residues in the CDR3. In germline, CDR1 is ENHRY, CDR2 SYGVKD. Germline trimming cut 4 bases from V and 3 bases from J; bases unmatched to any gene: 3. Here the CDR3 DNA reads TGTGCCATCAGTGCGGGACAGGGGCACTACGAGCAGTACGTC. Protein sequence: CAISAGQGHYEQYV.

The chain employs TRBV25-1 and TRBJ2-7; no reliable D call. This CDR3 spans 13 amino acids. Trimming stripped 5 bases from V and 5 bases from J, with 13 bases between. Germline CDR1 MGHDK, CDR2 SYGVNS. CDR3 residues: CASSSNLLNEQYF. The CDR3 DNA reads TGTGCCAGCAGTTCGAACCTTTTGAACGAGCAGTACTTC.

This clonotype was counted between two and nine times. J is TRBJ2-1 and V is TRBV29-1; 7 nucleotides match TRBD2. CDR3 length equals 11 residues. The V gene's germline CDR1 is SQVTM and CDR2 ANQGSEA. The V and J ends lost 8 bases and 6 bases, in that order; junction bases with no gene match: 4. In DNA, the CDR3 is TGCAGCCCTGGGGAGGGCAATGAGCAGTTCTTC. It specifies CSPGEGNEQFF.

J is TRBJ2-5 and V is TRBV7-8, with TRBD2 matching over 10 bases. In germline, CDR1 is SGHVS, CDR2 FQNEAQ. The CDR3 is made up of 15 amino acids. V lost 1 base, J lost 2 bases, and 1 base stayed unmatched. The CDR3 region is CASSLERGGQETQYF. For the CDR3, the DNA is TGTGCCAGCAGCTTAGAGCGGGGGGGGCAAGAGACCCAGTACTTC. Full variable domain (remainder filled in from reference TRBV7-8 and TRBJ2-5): GAGVSQSPRYKVAKRGQDVALRCDPISGHVSLFWYQQALGQGPEFLTYFQNEAQLDKSGLPSDRFFAERPEGSVSTLKIQRTQQEDSAVYLCASSLERGGQETQYFGPGTRLLVL.

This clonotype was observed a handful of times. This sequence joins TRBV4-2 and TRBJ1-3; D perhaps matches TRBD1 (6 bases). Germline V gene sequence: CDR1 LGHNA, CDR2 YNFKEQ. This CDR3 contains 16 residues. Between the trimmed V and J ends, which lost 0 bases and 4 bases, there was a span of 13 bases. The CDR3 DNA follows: TGTGCCAGCAGCCAAGAAGCAGGGGTCTCAGGAAACACCATATATTTT. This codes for CASSQEAGVSGNTIYF.

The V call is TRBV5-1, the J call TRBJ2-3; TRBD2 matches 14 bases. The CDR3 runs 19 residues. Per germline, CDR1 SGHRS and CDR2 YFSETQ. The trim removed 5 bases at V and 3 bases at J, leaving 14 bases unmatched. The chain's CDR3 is CASSPLPGLAGVVTDTQYF. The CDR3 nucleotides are TGCGCCAGCAGTCCTCTTCCGGGACTAGCGGGGGTTGTGACAGATACGCAGTATTTT.

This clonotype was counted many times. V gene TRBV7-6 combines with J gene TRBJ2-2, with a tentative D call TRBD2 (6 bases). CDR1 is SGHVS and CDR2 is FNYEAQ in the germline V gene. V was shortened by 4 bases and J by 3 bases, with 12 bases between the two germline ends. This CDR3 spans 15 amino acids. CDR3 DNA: TGTGCCAGCAGCTGGGGAGGAGTGGACACCGGGGAGCTGTTTTTT. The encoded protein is CASSWGGVDTGELFF.

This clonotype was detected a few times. This chain's CDR3 is CASSNTGTTSEQYF. CDR3 sequence (DNA): TGTGCCAGCAGTAACACCGGGACTACCTCCGAGCAGTACTTC. The rearrangement joins TRBV27 to TRBJ2-7; the match to TRBD2 covers 7 bases. The CDR3 loop spans 14 amino acids. CDR1 MNHEY and CDR2 SMNVEV come from the germline V gene (reference sequence). Germline trimming cut 5 bases from V and 6 bases from J; bases unmatched to any gene: 10.

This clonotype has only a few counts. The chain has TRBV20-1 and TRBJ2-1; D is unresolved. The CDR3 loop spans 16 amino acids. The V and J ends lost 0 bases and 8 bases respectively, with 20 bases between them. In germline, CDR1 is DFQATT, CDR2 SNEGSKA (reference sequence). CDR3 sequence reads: CSARDWGKGPVDEQFF. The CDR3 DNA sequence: TGCAGTGCTAGAGATTGGGGAAAAGGCCCGGTGGATGAGCAGTTCTTC.

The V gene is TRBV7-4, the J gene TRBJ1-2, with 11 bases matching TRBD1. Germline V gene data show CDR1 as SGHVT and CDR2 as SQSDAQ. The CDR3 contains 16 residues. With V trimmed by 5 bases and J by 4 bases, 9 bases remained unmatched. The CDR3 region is CASSQPGQGVGYGYTF. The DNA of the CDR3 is TGTGCCAGCAGCCAGCCGGGACAGGGGGTTGGCTATGGCTACACCTTC. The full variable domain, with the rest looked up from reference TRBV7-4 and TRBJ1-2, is GAGVSQSPRYKVAKRGRDVALRCDSISGHVTLYWYRQTLGQGSEVLTYSQSDAQRDKSGRPSGRFSAERPERSVSTLKIQRTEQGDSAVYLCASSQPGQGVGYGYTFGSGTRLTVV.